The source of this T cell receptor (beta chain) is a study of cytomegalovirus exposure and HLA in healthy donors. The protocol was immunoSEQ multiplex PCR, while the TCRdb copy is restricted to in-frame clones and leaves out a portion. The sample shows about 140,000 clones, almost 85% of them seen only once. The TCR was taken from a woman between 25 and 40 years old in good health and CMV-seronegative. The sample consisted of PBMCs.

The DNA for the CDR3 is TGTGCCAGCAGCTTGACAGGGGTGGGGGAGACCCAGTACTTC. Amino acid sequence: CASSLTGVGETQYF. The rearrangement joins TRBV7-6 to TRBJ2-5, with TRBD1 matching 8 bases. The V gene end was trimmed by 3 bases and the J gene end by 5 bases; junction bases not matched to a gene: 5. CDR3 length: 14 amino acids. CDR1 and CDR2 (germline): SGHVS, FNYEAQ.